This passage covers 17 T cell receptor beta chains from one sample sequenced in a study of T cell responses to AZD1222 COVID-19 vaccine. Sequenced by immunoSEQ multiplex PCR; TCRdb stores in-frame clones only, minus some. The profile shows about 140,000 clones, about 92% of them singletons. This sample comprised peripheral blood, obtained on day 0 of AZD1222 vaccination. These receptors came from an adult in good health.

The chain uses TRBV9 and TRBJ2-2; no clear D. The V gene's germline CDR1 is SGDLS and CDR2 YYNGEE. V gave up 0 bases and J gave up 2 bases, with 8 bases separating them. This CDR3 spans 15 amino acids. CDR3 nucleotides: TGTGCCAGCAGCGTAGATGGCCCAAACACCGGGGAGCTGTTTTTT. Amino acids: CASSVDGPNTGELFF.

The count of this clone is one. The chain employs TRBV19 and TRBJ1-4; D unclear. CDR1 is LNHDA and CDR2 is SQIVND in the germline V gene (reference sequence). V lost 5 bases to trimming and J lost 6 bases, with 16 bases between them. The CDR3 extends over 15 amino acids. CDR3 DNA sequence: TGTGCCAGTAGTTATACGGCAGGAGGAGATGAAAAACTGTTTTTT. Translation: CASSYTAGGDEKLFF.

The chain is built from TRBV11-2 and TRBJ2-1; 8 bases are a match to TRBD1. The CDR3 loop spans 14 amino acids. The J segment lost 5 bases and the V segment lost 5 bases, leaving 5 bases of the junction unmatched. CDR1 is SGHAT, CDR2 FQNNGV, per germline. The CDR3 DNA sequence: TGTGCCAGCAGCGTTATGACAGGGGACAATGAGCAGTTCTTC. Its translation is CASSVMTGDNEQFF.

The CDR3 is CASRDPGGRETQYF. Here the CDR3 DNA reads TGTGCCAGCAGGGACCCGGGAGGTCGCGAGACCCAGTACTTC. The V call is TRBV6-5, the J call TRBJ2-5, with 7 bases fitting TRBD2. The CDR3 spans 14 residues. V shed 6 bases and J 5 bases; nucleotides not matched to a gene: 9. Germline assignment: CDR1 MNHEY and CDR2 SVGAGI.

The chain uses TRBV6-1 and TRBJ2-7, with TRBD1 matching 8 bases. The CDR3 extends over 16 amino acids. Germline trimming cut 0 bases from V and 4 bases from J; bases unmatched to any gene: 8. The germline V gene has CDR1 MNHNS and CDR2 SASEGT. In DNA form, the CDR3 reads TGTGCCAGCAGTGAAGCTATAGGACAGGGAAAGTACGAGCAGTACTTC. This encodes CASSEAIGQGKYEQYF.

The chain couples TRBV7-6 to TRBJ2-5; 7 nucleotides agree with TRBD2. The V gene end was trimmed by 5 bases and the J gene end by 7 bases; junction bases not matched to a gene: 7. The CDR3 consists of 13 residues. CDR1 is SGHVS, CDR2 FNYEAQ, per germline. CDR3: CASSPITGGTQYF. The CDR3 DNA is TGTGCCAGCAGCCCCATAACGGGAGGGACCCAGTACTTC.

The chain recombines TRBV9 with TRBJ1-1, with 9 bases that match TRBD1. V was pared by 0 bases and J by 2 bases, with 8 bases of the junction left unmatched. The V gene's germline CDR1 is SGDLS and CDR2 YYNGEE. The CDR3 is made up of 17 amino acids. This CDR3 is CASSVVGQGFSNTEAFF. DNA of the CDR3: TGTGCCAGCAGCGTAGTCGGACAGGGGTTTTCAAACACTGAAGCTTTCTTT.

V is TRBV25-1 and J is TRBJ2-3; 9 nucleotides line up with TRBD2. Trimming at V came to 4 bases and at J to 3 bases, leaving 5 bases not matched to a gene. This CDR3 contains 15 residues. CDR1 MGHDK and CDR2 SYGVNS come from the germline V gene. The CDR3 coding sequence is TGTGCCAGCAGTGGACTAGCGGTCACAACAGATACGCAGTATTTT. Translated, it gives CASSGLAVTTDTQYF.

This clone was picked up one time. The chain carries TRBV4-3 and TRBJ2-1; no reliable D call. CDR3 length equals 14 residues. The V end lost 1 base, the J end lost 12 bases, and 16 bases lay between the germline ends. CDR1 is LGHNA and CDR2 is YSLEER in the germline V gene. The CDR3 loop is CASSQGGVGRRQFF. The CDR3 DNA reads TGCGCCAGCAGCCAAGGAGGTGTTGGCCGACGGCAGTTCTTC.

This chain uses TRBV18 with TRBJ1-1; TRBD1 matches 9 bases. The CDR3 loop spans 15 amino acids. Germline CDR1 and CDR2: KGHSH and LQKENI. Trimming at V came to 5 bases and at J to 2 bases, leaving 6 bases not matched to a gene. The CDR3, as DNA: TGTGCCAGCTCAACTTGGACAGGGGAAAACACTGAAGCTTTCTTT. This gives the protein CASSTWTGENTEAFF.

J is TRBJ1-2 and V is TRBV28, with 8 bases aligning to TRBD1. The CDR3 is 14 residues long. J gave up 4 bases and V 4 bases, and 5 bases lay outside the gene matches. From germline, CDR1 is MDHEN and CDR2 SYDVKM. The CDR3 DNA reads as TGTGCCAGCAGTTCGACAGGGGAAGGCTATGGCTACACCTTC. Its translation is CASSSTGEGYGYTF.

This clone was detected once. This chain uses TRBV19 with TRBJ1-5; 8 bases match TRBD1. J lost 2 bases, V lost 4 bases, and 10 bases had no gene match. CDR1 and CDR2 (germline): LNHDA, SQIVND (reference sequence). The CDR3 extends over 17 amino acids. This CDR3 reads CASSTTQGAGGNQPQHF. Written as DNA, the CDR3 is TGTGCCAGTAGTACAACTCAGGGGGCCGGAGGCAATCAGCCCCAGCATTTT.

This clone was seen a single time. The genes are TRBV9 and TRBJ1-3, with D hard to call. The germline V and J ends were trimmed by 0 bases and 0 bases, with 4 bases remaining between them. CDR1 and CDR2 (germline): SGDLS, YYNGEE. This CDR3 spans 14 amino acids. The DNA for the CDR3 is TGTGCCAGCAGCGTAGAGCTCTCTGGAAACACCATATATTTT. Its protein is CASSVELSGNTIYF.

This chain connects TRBV7-9 to TRBJ1-2; possibly TRBD1 for D (6 bases). The CDR3 consists of 17 residues. Trimming took 2 bases from V and 5 from J, leaving 21 bases between them. In germline, CDR1 is SEHNR, CDR2 FQNEAQ (reference sequence). CDR3 region: CASSLTTGIYPSYGYTF. As DNA, the CDR3 is TGTGCCAGCAGCTTAACTACAGGGATCTACCCTTCGTATGGCTACACCTTC.

The J gene is TRBJ2-1, the V gene TRBV11-3, with D tentatively TRBD1 or TRBD2 (5 bases each). V lost 4 bases and J 4 bases, leaving 11 bases between the germline ends. This CDR3 region has 14 residues. Germline CDR1 SGHNT, CDR2 YENEEA. The CDR3 protein is CASSWGRQYNEQFF. The CDR3 DNA sequence: TGTGCCAGCAGCTGGGGACGGCAATACAATGAGCAGTTCTTC.

The chain uses TRBV6-6 and TRBJ1-5; 7 bases fit TRBD1. This CDR3 has 15 residues. CDR1 is MNHNY, CDR2 SVGAGI, per germline (reference sequence). V was pared by 3 bases and J by 4 bases, with 6 bases of the junction left unmatched. The CDR3 sequence is CASSYGGQTNQPQHF. The DNA for the CDR3 is TGTGCCAGCAGTTATGGGGGACAGACAAATCAGCCCCAGCATTTT.

The chain joins TRBV3-1 (or the pseudogene TRBV3-2) to TRBJ2-2; D gene ambiguous. V lost 1 base to trimming and J lost 4 bases, with 10 bases between them. This CDR3 comprises 15 residues. Germline V gene data show CDR1 as LGHDT and CDR2 as YNNKEL (reference sequence). CDR3 sequence reads: CASSQVERGTGELFF. The CDR3 DNA sequence: TGTGCCAGCAGCCAAGTCGAGCGTGGCACCGGGGAGCTGTTTTTT.